The 19 T cell receptor beta chains in this list originate from one sample, sequenced in a study of cytomegalovirus exposure and HLA in healthy donors. The PCR had 60 Vbeta and 13 Jbeta primers. The protocol was immunoSEQ multiplex PCR, while the TCRdb copy is restricted to in-frame clones and leaves out a portion. Of 150,000 to 200,000 clones listed, over 70% are singletons. The sequencing input was PBMCs. The receptor set was obtained from a woman aged 45-59 years in good health and CMV-seropositive.

The chain joins TRBV4-2 to TRBJ1-6; weak D call: TRBD1 (6 bases). V dropped 4 bases and J dropped 14 bases, with 27 bases sitting between them. The CDR3 spans 17 residues. Germline V gives CDR1 LGHNA, CDR2 YNFKEQ. The CDR3, as DNA: TGTGCCAGCAGCCCGGAAATGACAGGTAGCCCGATTTTGGCCCTCCACTTT. It codes for CASSPEMTGSPILALHF.

V usage is TRBV25-1 and J usage is TRBJ1-5; 10 positions match TRBD1. The junction had 2 bases not matched to a gene; V was cut back by 4 bases and J by 2 bases. Per germline, CDR1 MGHDK and CDR2 SYGVNS. The CDR3 is made up of 15 amino acids. CDR3 in DNA: TGTGCCAGCAGTGGTGGGACAGGGGGCAATCAGCCCCAGCATTTT. It specifies CASSGGTGGNQPQHF.

The CDR3, as DNA: TGTGCCAGCACCTATCAAGGGGGCAACTATGGCTACACCTTC. Protein: CASTYQGGNYGYTF. The V gene is TRBV2, the J gene TRBJ1-2; the match to TRBD1 covers 7 bases. Germline CDR1 is SNHLY and CDR2 is FYNNEI. The ends lost 7 bases at V and 2 bases at J; junction bases unmatched: 7. The CDR3 has 14 amino acids.

CDR3 in amino acids: CASSLERDQETQYF. The CDR3 DNA follows: TGTGCCAGCAGCTTGGAGAGGGACCAAGAGACCCAGTACTTC. The V gene is TRBV5-5, the J gene TRBJ2-5, with D maybe TRBD2 (5 bases). In germline, CDR1 is SGHKS, CDR2 YYEKEE (reference sequence). V was trimmed by 0 bases and J by 0 bases, leaving 6 bases between them. There are 14 residues in the CDR3.

This clone was seen more than once but under ten times. The chain joins TRBV6-1 to TRBJ1-2; D is perhaps TRBD1 (6 bases). The CDR3 length is 14 residues. The germline gives CDR1 MNHNS, CDR2 SASEGT. The V end was cut by 8 bases, the J end by 6 bases, with 19 bases between. The CDR3 DNA reads as TGTGCCAGCGGGACACAGGGAGGGTTTAATGGCTACACCTTC. Translation: CASGTQGGFNGYTF.

This clone has only one observation. This chain joins TRBV19 and TRBJ2-5; TRBD2 agrees at 8 bases. Losses at the gene ends were 3 bases for V and 5 bases for J; bases not matched to a gene: 5. The CDR3 totals 14 residues. The germline CDR1 and CDR2 sequences are LNHDA and SQIVND (reference sequence). CDR3 nucleotides: TGTGCCAGTAGTATCCTGACTAGCGCTGAGACCCAGTACTTC. This sequence encodes CASSILTSAETQYF.

This sequence joins TRBV7-8 and TRBJ1-5; TRBD1 aligns across 7 bases. The V gene's germline CDR1 is SGHVS and CDR2 FQNEAQ. Losses at the gene ends were 5 bases for V and 5 bases for J; bases not matched to a gene: 9. The CDR3 contains 15 residues. CDR3 in amino acids: CASSAQGLKDQPQHF. For the CDR3, the DNA is TGTGCCAGCAGCGCACAGGGGCTAAAGGATCAGCCCCAGCATTTT.

The chain joins TRBV4-1 to TRBJ1-1; TRBD1 is a possible D gene (6 bases). V lost 4 bases and J 4 bases, leaving 25 bases between the germline ends. From germline, CDR1 is MGHRA and CDR2 YSYEKL. The CDR3 is 18 amino acids. The CDR3 sequence: CASSPRTLSVRGGTEAFF. The CDR3 coding sequence is TGCGCCAGCAGCCCCCGGACGCTCTCTGTCAGGGGTGGCACTGAAGCTTTCTTT.

The V call is TRBV5-8, the J call TRBJ1-2; 7 positions match TRBD1. The CDR3 is made up of 17 amino acids. V shed 3 bases and J 3 bases; nucleotides not matched to a gene: 14. Germline values: CDR1 SGHTS, CDR2 YDEGEE. CDR3 protein: CASSWRPGGRLYYGYTF. In DNA, the CDR3 is TGTGCCAGCAGCTGGCGCCCAGGGGGACGGTTGTACTATGGCTACACCTTC.

This CDR3 is CASSLIGGAATGELFF. CDR3 in DNA: TGTGCCAGCAGCTTAATCGGGGGGGCTGCGACCGGGGAGCTGTTTTTT. The genes are TRBV7-3 and TRBJ2-2; 8 nucleotides line up with TRBD2. The V gene end was trimmed by 1 base and the J gene end by 5 bases; junction bases not matched to a gene: 6. The CDR3 spans 16 residues. Germline CDR1 reads SGHTA; CDR2 reads FQGTGA.

This sequence joins TRBV6-1 and TRBJ2-7; D uncertain. Trimming cost V 6 bases and J 2 bases, with 5 bases left between them. The CDR3 sequence is 11 residues long. Germline V gene sequence: CDR1 MNHNS, CDR2 SASEGT. The CDR3 region has the DNA TGTGCCAGCAGCCAAACCTACGAGCAGTACTTC. Its protein is CASSQTYEQYF.

This clone appeared a few times. The rearrangement links TRBV7-9 to TRBJ1-4; 8 nucleotides agree with TRBD1. CDR3 length: 13 amino acids. Losses at the gene ends were 7 bases for V and 8 bases for J; bases not matched to a gene: 6. Germline lookup yields CDR1 SEHNR and CDR2 FQNEAQ (reference sequence). CDR3 amino acids: CASNRGMGEKLFF. In DNA form, the CDR3 reads TGTGCCAGCAACAGGGGGATGGGGGAAAAACTGTTTTTT.

The chain employs TRBV9 and TRBJ2-7; 11 bases map to TRBD2. CDR3 length equals 14 residues. Trimming took 0 bases from V and 9 from J; bases not matched to a gene: 5. Germline V CDR1 and CDR2: SGDLS, YYNGEE. CDR3 region: CASSVGTSGGRQYF. CDR3 bases: TGTGCCAGCAGCGTAGGCACTAGCGGGGGTAGGCAGTACTTC.

The chain joins TRBV4-2 to TRBJ2-7; TRBD2 matches 9 bases. Germline assignment: CDR1 LGHNA and CDR2 YNFKEQ. V lost 0 bases, J lost 7 bases, and 10 bases stayed unmatched. CDR3 length: 16 amino acids. CDR3 nucleotides: TGTGCCAGCAGCCAAGAGGGCGGGGGGGCGAAGGAGGAGCAGTACTTC. Translating it yields CASSQEGGGAKEEQYF.

This clone was seen only once. The CDR3 reads CASSVSGGLRQPQHF. In DNA, the CDR3 is TGTGCCAGCAGTGTATCGGGGGGTCTAAGGCAGCCCCAGCATTTT. V is TRBV2 and J is TRBJ1-5, with a weak D call TRBD1 (5 bases). V lost 4 bases and J 7 bases, leaving 17 bases between the germline ends. This CDR3 region has 15 residues. Germline V gene sequence: CDR1 SNHLY, CDR2 FYNNEI.

This rearrangement joins TRBV5-4 to TRBJ2-5, with a weak D call TRBD1 (5 bases). This CDR3 is 14 amino acids long. Looked up from germline, CDR1 is SGHNT and CDR2 is YYREEE (reference sequence). V was pared by 4 bases and J by 5 bases, with 15 bases between. Here the CDR3 reads CASSREGAGETQYF. The CDR3 DNA reads TGTGCCAGCAGCAGGGAAGGGGCCGGGGAGACCCAGTACTTC. Combining the CDR3 with reference TRBV5-4 and TRBJ2-5 gives the whole variable domain ETGVTQSPTHLIKTRGQQVTLRCSSQSGHNTVSWYQQALGQGPQFIFQYYREEENGRGNFPPRFSGLQFPNYSSELNVNALELDDSALYLCASSREGAGETQYFGPGTRLLVL.

The chain uses TRBV10-3 and TRBJ2-1, with a weak D call TRBD2 (5 bases). Trimming pared 4 bases from V and 6 bases from J, leaving 10 bases between. The CDR3 spans 13 residues. Germline lookup yields CDR1 ENHRY and CDR2 SYGVKD. The DNA for the CDR3 is TGTGCCATCAGTGTAGTTGAGGGCAATGAGCAGTTCTTC. Its translation is CAISVVEGNEQFF.

The chain recombines TRBV2 with TRBJ1-1; no clear D gene. Between the trimmed V and J ends, which lost 5 bases and 1 base, there was a span of 5 bases. Germline V gives CDR1 SNHLY, CDR2 FYNNEI. CDR3 length: 12 residues. The CDR3 DNA reads TGTGCCAGCAGTCAGTCGAACACTGAAGCTTTCTTT. Translation gives CASSQSNTEAFF. Together with reference TRBV2 and TRBJ1-1, the CDR3 gives the full variable domain: EPEVTQTPSHQVTQMGQEVILRCVPISNHLYFYWYRQILGQKVEFLVSFYNNEISEKSEIFDDQFSVERPDGSNFTLKIRSTKLEDSAMYFCASSQSNTEAFFGQGTRLTVV.

The chain links TRBV2 to TRBJ1-6; maybe TRBD1 (5 bases). The germline CDR1 and CDR2 sequences are SNHLY and FYNNEI. The CDR3 has 14 residues. The V gene lost 5 bases and the J gene lost 6 bases, with 11 bases spanning the gap. In DNA form, the CDR3 reads TGTGCCAGCAGTTCGTTAGGGGCTAATTCACCCCTCCACTTT. The encoded protein is CASSSLGANSPLHF.